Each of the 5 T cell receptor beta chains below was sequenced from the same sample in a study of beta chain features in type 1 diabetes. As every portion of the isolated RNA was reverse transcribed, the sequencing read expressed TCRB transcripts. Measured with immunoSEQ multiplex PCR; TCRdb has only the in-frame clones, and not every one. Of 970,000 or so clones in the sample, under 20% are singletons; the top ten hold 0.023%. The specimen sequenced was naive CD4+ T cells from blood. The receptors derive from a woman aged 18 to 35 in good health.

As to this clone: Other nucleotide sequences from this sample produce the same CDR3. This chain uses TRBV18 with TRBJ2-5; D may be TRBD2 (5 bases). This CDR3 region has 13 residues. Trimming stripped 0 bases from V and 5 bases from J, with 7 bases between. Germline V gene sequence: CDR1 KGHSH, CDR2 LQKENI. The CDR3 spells CASSPPGLETQYF. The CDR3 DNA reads TGTGCCAGCTCACCACCTGGACTGGAGACCCAGTACTTC.

The CDR3, as DNA: TGTGCCAGCAGTCGAGCTAAGAGCTCCTACGAGCAGTACTTC. As protein: CASSRAKSSYEQYF. V usage is TRBV27 and J usage is TRBJ2-7, with D unclear. V shed 5 bases and J shed 0 bases, with 11 bases lying between them. The CDR3 is 14 residues long. From germline, CDR1 is MNHEY and CDR2 SMNVEV (reference sequence).

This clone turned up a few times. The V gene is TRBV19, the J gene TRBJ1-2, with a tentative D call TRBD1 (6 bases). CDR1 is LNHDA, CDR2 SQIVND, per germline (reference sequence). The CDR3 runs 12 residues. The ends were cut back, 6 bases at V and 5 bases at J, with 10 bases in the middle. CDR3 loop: CASSVQGYGYTF. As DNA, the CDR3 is TGTGCCAGTAGCGTACAGGGATATGGCTACACCTTC.

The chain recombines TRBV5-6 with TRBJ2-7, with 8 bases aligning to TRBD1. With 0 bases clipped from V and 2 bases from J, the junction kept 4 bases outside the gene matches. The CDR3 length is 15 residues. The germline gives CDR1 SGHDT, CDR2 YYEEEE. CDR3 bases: TGTGCCAGCAGCTTGGCCGGGACAGGCACCTACGAGCAGTACTTC. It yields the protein CASSLAGTGTYEQYF.

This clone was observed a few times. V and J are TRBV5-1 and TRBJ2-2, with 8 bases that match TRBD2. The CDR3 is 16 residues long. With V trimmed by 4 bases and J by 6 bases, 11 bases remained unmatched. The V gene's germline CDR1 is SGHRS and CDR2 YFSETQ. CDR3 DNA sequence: TGCGCCAGCAGCGGGACTAGGGGTGGTGGCCCCGGGGAGCTGTTTTTT. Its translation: CASSGTRGGGPGELFF.